Sequencing of this T cell receptor beta chain was carried out in a study of persistence of HIV-infected CD4 T cells. This was the immunoSEQ version 4 assay in survey mode. Clones were sequenced by immunoSEQ multiplex PCR, and TCRdb holds only the in-frame ones, with some missing. The sample carries under 20,000 clones, roughly two thirds recorded once. This clone was seen more than once but under ten times. Antigen unknown. Overlapping HIV-1 Gag 15-mer peptides at around 1 ug per peptide per mL were used. Sorting selected CD4+ T cells upregulating both CD40 ligand and CD69. V lost 5 bases to trimming and J lost 5 bases, with 16 bases between them. Looked up from germline, CDR1 is SGHVS and CDR2 is FQNEAQ. This CDR3 region has 15 residues.

The sample in question was CD4+ T cells sorted from PBMCs after roughly 17-hour stimulation, obtained from a patient who received antiretroviral therapy. The TCR originated in an adult woman with HIV who was CMV-seropositive. V and J are TRBV7-8 and TRBJ1-5; D is unclear. The chain's CDR3 is CASSPPGVADQPQHF. DNA for the CDR3: TGTGCCAGCAGCCCGCCCGGGGTAGCAGATCAGCCCCAGCATTTT.